This TCR beta chain emerged from a study of technical replicates of blood from a handful of donors. Germline CDR1 reads LNHDA; CDR2 reads SQIVND (reference sequence). Deletions cut 9 bases from V and 3 bases from J, with 14 bases between. The CDR3 length is 13 residues. The table came from immunoSEQ multiplex PCR; TCRdb's copy has only in-frame clones and leaves some out. This table holds about 53,000 clones, roughly 84% found once. The sequenced sample consisted of PBMCs. J is TRBJ1-1 and V is TRBV19; the D is unclear. This TCR was recovered from a human donor in good health. Some clones in this sample may be carry-over from other donors' samples. CDR3 nucleotides: TGTGCCAGCGATCCAGGTTCGTACACTGAAGCTTTCTTT. Protein sequence: CASDPGSYTEAFF.